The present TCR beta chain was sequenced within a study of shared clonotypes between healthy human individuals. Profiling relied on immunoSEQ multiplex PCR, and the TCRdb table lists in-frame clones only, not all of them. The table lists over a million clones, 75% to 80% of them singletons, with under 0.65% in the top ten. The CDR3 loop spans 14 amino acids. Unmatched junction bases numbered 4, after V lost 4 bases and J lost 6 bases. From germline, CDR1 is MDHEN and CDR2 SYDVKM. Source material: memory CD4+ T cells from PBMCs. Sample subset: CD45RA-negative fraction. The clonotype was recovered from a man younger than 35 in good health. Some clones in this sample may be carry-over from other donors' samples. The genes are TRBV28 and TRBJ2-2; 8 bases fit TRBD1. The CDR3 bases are TGTGCCAGCAGTTCGGACAGGGCCCCCGGGGAGCTGTTTTTT. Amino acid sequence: CASSSDRAPGELFF. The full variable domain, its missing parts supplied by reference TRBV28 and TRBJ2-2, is DVKVTQSSRYLVKRTGEKVFLECVQDMDHENMFWYRQDPGLGLRLIYFSYDVKMKEKGDIPEGYSVSREKKERFSLILESASTNQTSMYLCASSSDRAPGELFFGEGSRLTVL.